The 27 T cell receptor beta chains in this list originate from one sample, sequenced in a study of cytomegalovirus exposure and HLA in healthy donors. 60 Vbeta and 13 Jbeta primers were used in PCR. TCRdb's table, derived via immunoSEQ multiplex PCR, lists solely in-frame clones and lacks some. The sample spans about 130,000 clones; the ten largest clones claim under 1.3%. Specimen: PBMCs. The receptors stem from a man aged 18-30 years in good health and CMV-seronegative.

The chain links TRBV15 to TRBJ1-5; possibly TRBD1 for D (6 bases). V dropped 4 bases and J dropped 0 bases, with 19 bases sitting between them. This CDR3 has 18 residues. In germline, CDR1 is LNHNV, CDR2 YYDKDF (reference sequence). The CDR3 DNA follows: TGTGCCACCAGCACCCCCCGCGGACAGCATCGTAGCAATCAGCCCCAGCATTTT. Encoded protein: CATSTPRGQHRSNQPQHF.

The V call is TRBV30, the J call TRBJ2-7, with D possibly TRBD2 on 6 matching bases. Trimming removed 3 bases at V and 2 bases at J, with 14 bases between. Germline assignment: CDR1 GTSNPN and CDR2 SVGIG (reference sequence). The CDR3 loop spans 14 amino acids. CDR3 loop: CAWRGTLSAYEQYF. In nucleotides, the CDR3 is TGTGCCTGGAGAGGGACTCTTAGCGCCTACGAGCAGTACTTC.

This chain joins TRBV2 and TRBJ1-5; a weak D match, TRBD1 (6 bases). The CDR3 loop spans 12 amino acids. Per the germline V gene, CDR1 is SNHLY and CDR2 is FYNNEI. The V and J ends lost 4 bases and 6 bases respectively, with 7 bases between them. The CDR3 DNA reads as TGTGCCAGCAGTGTAGGGGGTCAGCCCCAGCATTTT. Its translation: CASSVGGQPQHF.

J is TRBJ1-3 and V is TRBV7-8, with D tentatively TRBD1 (5 bases). This CDR3 contains 15 residues. Germline V lookup: CDR1 SGHVS, CDR2 FQNEAQ. Trimming cost V 2 bases and J 0 bases, with 8 bases left between them. The CDR3 loop reads CASSLQGSSGNTIYF. For the CDR3, the DNA is TGTGCCAGCAGCTTACAGGGATCCTCTGGAAACACCATATATTTT.

The genes are TRBV28 and TRBJ2-7, with 8 bases aligning to TRBD2. The length of the CDR3 is 15 residues. V lost 9 bases to trimming and J lost 6 bases; unmatched junction nucleotides: 16. Germline V gene sequence: CDR1 MDHEN, CDR2 SYDVKM. The CDR3 DNA is TGTGCCAGTATGGGAACTAGCGGATCGTGGGGCGAGCAGTACTTC. Amino acids: CASMGTSGSWGEQYF.

The CDR3 DNA reads TGCAGCGTTGTCTCCAGGGTTGCCTACGAGCAGTACTTC. Translated: CSVVSRVAYEQYF. The chain is built from TRBV29-1 and TRBJ2-7, with D perhaps TRBD1 (5 bases). The V end lost 4 bases, the J end lost 2 bases, and 12 bases lay between the germline ends. Per germline, CDR1 SQVTM and CDR2 ANQGSEA. The CDR3 loop spans 13 amino acids.

V gene TRBV5-1 combines with J gene TRBJ2-7; D is possibly TRBD1 (6 bases). V was pared by 4 bases and J by 7 bases, with 18 bases between. CDR3 length: 14 residues. Germline CDR1 and CDR2: SGHRS and YFSETQ. CDR3 protein: CASSRRDTGKEQYF. The DNA of the CDR3 is TGCGCCAGCAGCCGTCGGGACACCGGCAAGGAGCAGTACTTC.

The V gene is TRBV5-1, the J gene TRBJ1-6; TRBD1 agrees at 7 bases. Per germline, CDR1 SGHRS and CDR2 YFSETQ. This CDR3 spans 17 amino acids. V shed 0 bases, J shed 12 bases, and the junction held 15 bases outside the gene matches. The chain's CDR3 is CASSLGLLGTDARPLHF. CDR3 nucleotide sequence: TGCGCCAGCAGCTTGGGTCTTCTTGGGACAGATGCTCGACCCCTCCACTTT.

For the CDR3, the DNA is TGCGCCAGCAGCCCACAAGATTCCACCGATACGCAGTATTTT. This codes for CASSPQDSTDTQYF. The rearrangement joins TRBV5-1 to TRBJ2-3, with no clear D. Germline V gene sequence: CDR1 SGHRS, CDR2 YFSETQ. The CDR3 spans 14 residues. Trimming left V 4 bases short and J 6 bases short, with 15 bases between. Looking up the rest from reference TRBV5-1 and TRBJ2-3 gives the full variable domain: KAGVTQTPRYLIKTRGQQVTLSCSPISGHRSVSWYQQTPGQGLQFLFEYFSETQRNKGNFPGRFSGRQFSNSRSEMNVSTLELGDSALYLCASSPQDSTDTQYFGPGTRLTVL.

The chain has TRBV29-1 and TRBJ1-1, with 10 bases fitting TRBD1. Germline V lookup: CDR1 SQVTM, CDR2 ANQGSEA. V was pared by 3 bases and J by 6 bases, with 4 bases of the junction left unmatched. This CDR3 contains 13 residues. The CDR3: CSVDRQGAAEAFF. CDR3 DNA: TGCAGCGTTGATAGACAGGGGGCAGCTGAAGCTTTCTTT.

V is TRBV19 and J is TRBJ2-6; 9 nucleotides line up with TRBD1. The germline V gene encodes CDR1 LNHDA and CDR2 SQIVND (reference sequence). The J segment lost 0 bases and the V segment lost 6 bases, leaving 0 bases of the junction unmatched. This CDR3 is 15 amino acids long. CDR3 sequence reads: CASRDRGSGANVLTF. The CDR3 DNA sequence: TGTGCCAGTAGGGACAGGGGCTCTGGGGCCAACGTCCTGACTTTC.

The chain carries TRBV6-5 and TRBJ1-2, with D possibly matching TRBD1 (6 bases). V dropped 6 bases and J dropped 5 bases, with 13 bases sitting between them. Germline V gene sequence: CDR1 MNHEY, CDR2 SVGAGI. This CDR3 is built from 13 residues. The CDR3 DNA reads TGTGCCAGCAGCACCGACAGGAGTTATGGCTACACCTTC. Residues: CASSTDRSYGYTF.

This chain links TRBV30 with TRBJ2-7; maybe TRBD1 (6 bases). CDR1 and CDR2 from the germline V gene are GTSNPN and SVGIG (reference sequence). The CDR3 length is 13 residues. Trimming removed 4 bases at V and 3 bases at J, with 13 bases between. CDR3 residues: CAWTYTDSYEQYF. CDR3 bases: TGTGCCTGGACCTATACGGACAGCTACGAGCAGTACTTC.

The chain has TRBV18 and TRBJ2-2; D remains ambiguous. CDR3 size: 13 residues. The germline gives CDR1 KGHSH, CDR2 LQKENI. Trimming removed 4 bases at V and 2 bases at J, with 5 bases between. CDR3 coding DNA: TGTGCCAGCTCACGAGATAACACCGGGGAGCTGTTTTTT. The encoded protein is CASSRDNTGELFF.

The V call is TRBV6-1, the J call TRBJ2-1; 9 bases are shared with TRBD1. The V segment lost 7 bases and the J segment 6 bases; nucleotides outside the gene matches: 7. Germline CDR1 MNHNS, CDR2 SASEGT. This CDR3 region has 14 residues. In DNA, the CDR3 is TGTGCCAGCAATCGGGACAGGGTTTTCAATGAGCAGTTCTTC. Protein product: CASNRDRVFNEQFF.

The chain couples TRBV6-5 to TRBJ1-5; D gene unclear. V was shortened by 2 bases and J by 8 bases, with 13 bases between the two germline ends. There are 14 residues in the CDR3. Germline CDR1 reads MNHEY; CDR2 reads SVGAGI. DNA of the CDR3: TGTGCCAGCAGTTACGACGGTACCGGGGAGCCCCAGCATTTT. It encodes CASSYDGTGEPQHF.

V gene TRBV30 combines with J gene TRBJ1-4; 9 nucleotides line up with TRBD1. The V and J ends lost 0 bases and 8 bases, in that order; junction bases with no gene match: 13. This CDR3 region has 17 residues. Germline-derived CDR1 and CDR2 are GTSNPN and SVGIG (reference sequence). The CDR3 region has the DNA TGTGCCTGGAGTGTATTTCGACCGGGACAGGGACGAGAAAAACTGTTTTTT. Protein product: CAWSVFRPGQGREKLFF.

The chain combines TRBV7-9 with TRBJ1-2; D gene uncertain. Trimming cost V 5 bases and J 4 bases, with 14 bases left between them. This CDR3 region has 14 residues. From germline, CDR1 is SEHNR and CDR2 FQNEAQ (reference sequence). The CDR3 nucleotides are TGTGCCAGCAGCACGATGGATGGGAGCTATGGCTACACCTTC. This gives the protein CASSTMDGSYGYTF.

The V gene is TRBV7-2, the J gene TRBJ2-1; possible D gene TRBD1, 6 bases. Germline V lookup: CDR1 SGHTA, CDR2 FQGNSA. This CDR3 is built from 16 residues. Trimming shortened V by 1 base and J by 2 bases, and 12 bases separated the two germline ends. CDR3 region: CASSLVTGKTYNEQFF. For the CDR3, the DNA is TGTGCCAGCAGCTTAGTTACAGGGAAAACCTACAATGAGCAGTTCTTC.

The chain has TRBV9 and TRBJ2-3, with 8 bases lining up with TRBD2. The CDR3 covers 14 residues. Trimming took 4 bases from V and 4 from J; bases not matched to a gene: 5. Germline values: CDR1 SGDLS, CDR2 YYNGEE. CDR3 nucleotide sequence: TGTGCCAGCAGCCTTCGGACTAGCCCAGATACGCAGTATTTT. Its translation: CASSLRTSPDTQYF.

The rearrangement uses TRBV5-1 and TRBJ2-1; the D is unclear. Trimming left V 0 bases short and J 1 base short, with 8 bases between. The CDR3 covers 15 residues. Germline-derived CDR1 and CDR2 are SGHRS and YFSETQ. CDR3 nucleotides: TGCGCCAGCAGCTTGGCCGATCTATCCTACAATGAGCAGTTCTTC. It codes for CASSLADLSYNEQFF.

V gene TRBV1 combines with J gene TRBJ1-1. TRBV1 is flagged as a pseudogene. This CDR3 contains 13 residues. DNA for the CDR3: TGCACCAGCAGCCAAAGCCCTCTAACTGAAGCTTTCTTT. The encoded protein is CTSSQSPLTEAFF.

CDR3 sequence: CAWRWGDDNEQFF. The CDR3 nucleotides read TGTGCCTGGAGGTGGGGGGACGACAATGAGCAGTTCTTC. The rearrangement joins TRBV30 to TRBJ2-1, with D perhaps TRBD2 (6 bases). Germline CDR1 reads GTSNPN; CDR2 reads SVGIG (reference sequence). The CDR3 is made up of 13 amino acids. Trimming pared 3 bases from V and 5 bases from J, leaving 11 bases between.

The chain is built from TRBV15 and TRBJ2-1; 11 bases are a match to TRBD2. CDR1 is LNHNV, CDR2 YYDKDF, per germline (reference sequence). The CDR3 has 15 residues. Trimming took 3 bases from V and 4 from J; bases not matched to a gene: 2. The CDR3 DNA reads as TGTGCCACCAGCAGGGGGACTAGCGGTTACAATGAGCAGTTCTTC. Protein product: CATSRGTSGYNEQFF.

The CDR3 DNA reads TGCGCCAGCAGCTCCTATTCGACAGGGTTCTACTACAATGAGCAGTTCTTC. It codes for CASSSYSTGFYYNEQFF. The chain links TRBV5-1 to TRBJ2-1, with TRBD1 matching 7 bases. This CDR3 region has 17 residues. V was pared by 3 bases and J by 3 bases, with 12 bases of the junction left unmatched. CDR1 and CDR2 (germline): SGHRS, YFSETQ.

This chain links TRBV5-5 with TRBJ1-2; unclear D gene. The germline V gene has CDR1 SGHKS and CDR2 YYEKEE (reference sequence). Trimming pared 1 base from V and 8 bases from J, leaving 6 bases between. This CDR3 comprises 11 residues. The CDR3 region has the DNA TGTGCCAGCAGCTTGACGAGGGGCTACACCTTC. Translating gives CASSLTRGYTF.

The chain employs TRBV5-4 and TRBJ1-1; maybe TRBD1 (6 bases). The germline gives CDR1 SGHNT, CDR2 YYREEE (reference sequence). The CDR3 length is 15 residues. V lost 2 bases and J 4 bases, leaving 15 bases between the germline ends. Written as DNA, the CDR3 is TGTGCCAGCAGCTTTACAGGGACGAAGAGCACTGAAGCTTTCTTT. Protein sequence: CASSFTGTKSTEAFF.